One T cell receptor beta chain is described in this entry. This sample is drawn from a study of T cell repertoires in cytomegalovirus infection. TCRdb reanalysed the reads using MiXCR and keeps one entry per CDR3 protein. The sample shows more than 150,000 distinct CDR3 sequences, approximately 19% of them seen only once. The ends were cut back, 3 bases at V and 4 bases at J, with 7 bases in the middle. This CDR3 contains 12 residues. Germline V lookup: CDR1 SQVTM, CDR2 ANQGSEA. The specimen sequenced was PBMCs. The sequence derives from a human donor in good health (CMV status not recorded). Some clones in this sample may be carry-over from other donors' samples. V gene TRBV29-1 combines with J gene TRBJ2-1; D is unresolved. CDR3 nucleotide sequence: TGCAGCGTTGAGGCCAGATACAATGAGCAGTTCTTC. The encoded protein is CSVEARYNEQFF.